Listed here are 22 T cell receptor beta chains from one sample, sequenced in a study of T cell clonotyping in hematopoietic cell transplantation. Time point reported: recipient sample about 28 days before transplant, after cytoreduction. Sequenced by immunoSEQ multiplex PCR; TCRdb stores in-frame clones only, minus some. The sample includes some 29,000 clones, approximately 80% of them seen just once. The input for sequencing was peripheral blood mononuclear cells, taken before stem cell transplant. The origin of the receptors is a woman younger than 45 with chronic myeloid leukemia. Some clones in this sample may be carry-over from other donors' samples.

The chain recombines TRBV27 with TRBJ2-7, with 9 bases identical to TRBD1. This CDR3 spans 17 amino acids. Looked up from germline, CDR1 is MNHEY and CDR2 is SMNVEV (reference sequence). The J segment lost 5 bases and the V segment lost 4 bases, leaving 15 bases of the junction unmatched. The CDR3, as DNA: TGTGCCAGCAGTTCTCTAGGCCTCCGGGACAGGGCCAACGAGCAGTACTTC. It is translated as CASSSLGLRDRANEQYF.

The V call is TRBV28, the J call TRBJ1-2; tentatively, D is TRBD1 (5 bases). The CDR3 totals 13 residues. Germline-derived CDR1 and CDR2 are MDHEN and SYDVKM. Trimming removed 5 bases from V and 4 bases from J, with 11 bases in between. The CDR3 sequence: CASSAGGAYGYTF. In DNA, the CDR3 is TGTGCCAGCAGTGCGGGAGGGGCCTATGGCTACACCTTC.

The chain is built from TRBV7-9 and TRBJ1-4, with D maybe TRBD1 (6 bases). Deletions cut 4 bases from V and 2 bases from J, with 8 bases between. This CDR3 contains 14 residues. Per germline, CDR1 SEHNR and CDR2 FQNEAQ (reference sequence). The CDR3 is CASSSQGTNEKLFF. The CDR3 DNA sequence: TGTGCCAGCAGCTCACAGGGCACTAATGAAAAACTGTTTTTT.

The rearrangement links TRBV19 to TRBJ2-7; no clear D. Trimming left V 5 bases short and J 5 bases short, with 10 bases between. Germline loops: CDR1 LNHDA, CDR2 SQIVND (reference sequence). This CDR3 comprises 12 residues. CDR3 in amino acids: CASSPDFHEQYF. In DNA form, the CDR3 reads TGTGCCAGTAGTCCCGATTTCCACGAGCAGTACTTC.

This chain connects TRBV6-1 to TRBJ2-7, with 7 bases aligning to TRBD1. This CDR3 is 14 amino acids long. Trimming at V came to 1 base and at J to 3 bases, leaving 3 bases not matched to a gene. The germline V gene has CDR1 MNHNS and CDR2 SASEGT. CDR3 DNA sequence: TGTGCCAGCAGTGAAGACAGGGGATTCTACGAGCAGTACGTC. Translated: CASSEDRGFYEQYV.

The chain combines TRBV7-6 with TRBJ1-2; D is unclear. CDR3 length: 13 amino acids. V lost 3 bases and J 2 bases, leaving 7 bases between the germline ends. The germline CDR1 and CDR2 sequences are SGHVS and FNYEAQ. CDR3 residues: CASSFGPNYGYTF. Written as DNA, the CDR3 is TGTGCCAGCAGCTTTGGCCCGAACTATGGCTACACCTTC.

This rearrangement joins TRBV6-1 to TRBJ1-2, with 7 bases identical to TRBD1. The CDR3 contains 18 residues. The germline V gene has CDR1 MNHNS and CDR2 SASEGT. Trimming took 4 bases from V and 0 from J; bases not matched to a gene: 14. The CDR3 sequence is CASSGKNGTAQPNYGYTF. Written as DNA, the CDR3 is TGTGCCAGCAGTGGGAAAAACGGGACAGCCCAACCTAACTATGGCTACACCTTC.

This clone was counted a few times. This chain links TRBV18 with TRBJ1-2; D remains ambiguous. Deletions cut 2 bases from V and 0 bases from J, with 4 bases between. The CDR3 covers 13 residues. Germline lookup yields CDR1 KGHSH and CDR2 LQKENI. The CDR3, as DNA: TGTGCCAGCTCACCAGGGTCTAACTATGGCTACACCTTC. Translation gives CASSPGSNYGYTF.

This chain's CDR3 is CASSHMWASGNTDTQYF. The CDR3 nucleotides are TGTGCCAGCAGTCACATGTGGGCTAGCGGGAACACAGATACGCAGTATTTT. The chain uses TRBV27 and TRBJ2-3, with 9 bases identical to TRBD2. V was clipped by 5 bases and J by 2 bases; unmatched bases: 11. The length of the CDR3 is 17 residues. The germline V gene has CDR1 MNHEY and CDR2 SMNVEV (reference sequence).

This clone was observed once. The rearrangement uses TRBV6-5 and TRBJ2-5; D remains unclear. This CDR3 is built from 13 residues. The germline V gene encodes CDR1 MNHEY and CDR2 SVGAGI. Trimming took 2 bases from V and 5 from J, leaving 9 bases between them. The chain's CDR3 is CASSYQTHETQYF. The CDR3 DNA reads TGTGCCAGCAGTTACCAGACTCACGAGACCCAGTACTTC.

The chain couples TRBV25-1 to TRBJ1-2; 8 bases map to TRBD1. The trim removed 8 bases at V and 12 bases at J, leaving 23 bases unmatched. Germline V gives CDR1 MGHDK, CDR2 SYGVNS. CDR3 length: 16 residues. The CDR3 DNA is TGTGCCAGCTTTCGACAGGGGACGAACAACGGGGACCGGGACACCTTC. Translation: CASFRQGTNNGDRDTF.

The chain recombines TRBV2 with TRBJ1-5; 7 bases are a match to TRBD1. The germline CDR1 and CDR2 sequences are SNHLY and FYNNEI. CDR3 length equals 14 residues. Losses at the gene ends were 6 bases for V and 0 bases for J; bases not matched to a gene: 2. The CDR3 loop is CASRGQISNQPQHF. For the CDR3, the DNA is TGTGCCAGCAGGGGACAGATTAGCAATCAGCCCCAGCATTTT.

This chain uses TRBV6-5 with TRBJ1-6, with no clear D. This CDR3 has 12 residues. V lost 6 bases and J lost 8, with 8 bases in between. Germline V gives CDR1 MNHEY, CDR2 SVGAGI. Here the CDR3 reads CASSPLYSPLHF. The CDR3 coding sequence is TGTGCCAGCAGCCCACTTTATTCACCCCTCCACTTT.

This chain uses TRBV30 with TRBJ2-2, with 9 bases matching TRBD2. The J segment lost 7 bases and the V segment lost 4 bases, leaving 4 bases of the junction unmatched. The CDR3 extends over 13 amino acids. Germline loops: CDR1 GTSNPN, CDR2 SVGIG (reference sequence). The CDR3 DNA sequence: TGTGCCTGGACTAGCGGGGAAGGCGGGGAGCTGTTTTTT. It encodes CAWTSGEGGELFF. The full variable domain, rest sourced from reference TRBV30 and TRBJ2-2, is SQTIHQWPATLVQPVGSPLSLECTVEGTSNPNLYWYRQAAGRGLQLLFYSVGIGQISSEVPQNLSASRPQDRQFILSSKKLLLSDSGFYLCAWTSGEGGELFFGEGSRLTVL.

The rearrangement joins TRBV6-5 to TRBJ2-1; D could derive from TRBD1 or TRBD2 (6 bases each). V lost 2 bases and J 9 bases, leaving 11 bases between the germline ends. This CDR3 has 13 residues. The V gene's germline CDR1 is MNHEY and CDR2 SVGAGI. Here the CDR3 DNA reads TGTGCCAGCAGTTACACCGAGGGGGGTGAGCAGTTCTTC. Residues: CASSYTEGGEQFF.

This sequence joins TRBV11-2 and TRBJ1-1; D gene ambiguous. Germline CDR1 is SGHAT and CDR2 is FQNNGV. The CDR3 is 15 amino acids. Trimming removed 3 bases from V and 1 base from J, with 12 bases in between. The CDR3 is CASSFIAGANTEAFF. CDR3 nucleotides: TGTGCCAGCAGCTTCATAGCGGGTGCGAACACTGAAGCTTTCTTT.

This clone is a singleton in its sample. V gene TRBV4-2 combines with J gene TRBJ1-1; 8 bases fit TRBD1. The V gene's germline CDR1 is LGHNA and CDR2 YNFKEQ. This CDR3 has 15 amino acids. J lost 1 base, V lost 4 bases, and 5 bases had no gene match. For the CDR3, the DNA is TGTGCCAGCAGCCCAGGACAGGGCGGGAACACTGAAGCTTTCTTT. Translated, it gives CASSPGQGGNTEAFF.

This chain uses TRBV19 with TRBJ1-2, with 9 bases fitting TRBD1. The CDR3 loop spans 15 amino acids. Germline lookup yields CDR1 LNHDA and CDR2 SQIVND (reference sequence). Losses at the gene ends were 4 bases for V and 4 bases for J; bases not matched to a gene: 7. The DNA of the CDR3 is TGTGCCAGTAGTACACTCGGACAGGGGACCTATGGCTACACCTTC. Encoded protein: CASSTLGQGTYGYTF.

The chain has TRBV7-8 and TRBJ1-2; 8 bases are shared with TRBD1. The trim removed 6 bases at V and 0 bases at J, leaving 9 bases unmatched. The CDR3 is 16 residues long. The germline V gene has CDR1 SGHVS and CDR2 FQNEAQ. The CDR3: CASSSQGASSNYGYTF. For the CDR3, the DNA is TGTGCCAGCAGTTCTCAGGGGGCGAGTTCTAACTATGGCTACACCTTC.

This chain uses TRBV30 with TRBJ1-4, with no clear D. CDR3 length: 13 residues. V lost 5 bases, J lost 1 base, and 8 bases lay in between. The germline V gene encodes CDR1 GTSNPN and CDR2 SVGIG (reference sequence). The CDR3 protein is CAWGRGTNEKLFF. CDR3 in DNA: TGTGCCTGGGGGCGCGGAACTAATGAAAAACTGTTTTTT.

This clone was counted a few times. The chain employs TRBV5-8 and TRBJ2-2; the D gene is possibly TRBD2 (5 bases). The CDR3 loop spans 16 amino acids. The germline gives CDR1 SGHTS, CDR2 YDEGEE. Between the trimmed V and J ends, which lost 0 bases and 5 bases, there was a span of 14 bases. The CDR3 nucleotides are TGTGCCAGCAGCTTGGCCCTCGGGGTCGGTACCGGGGAGCTGTTTTTT. Translation gives CASSLALGVGTGELFF.

This clone occurred a few times. The chain uses TRBV28 and TRBJ1-5, with D maybe TRBD1 (6 bases). CDR1 is MDHEN and CDR2 is SYDVKM in the germline V gene. The V end lost 3 bases, the J end lost 7 bases, and 19 bases lay between the germline ends. The CDR3 contains 16 residues. CDR3 loop: CASSFGARGGGQPQHF. CDR3 DNA: TGTGCCAGCAGTTTCGGAGCCAGGGGAGGGGGACAGCCCCAGCATTTT.